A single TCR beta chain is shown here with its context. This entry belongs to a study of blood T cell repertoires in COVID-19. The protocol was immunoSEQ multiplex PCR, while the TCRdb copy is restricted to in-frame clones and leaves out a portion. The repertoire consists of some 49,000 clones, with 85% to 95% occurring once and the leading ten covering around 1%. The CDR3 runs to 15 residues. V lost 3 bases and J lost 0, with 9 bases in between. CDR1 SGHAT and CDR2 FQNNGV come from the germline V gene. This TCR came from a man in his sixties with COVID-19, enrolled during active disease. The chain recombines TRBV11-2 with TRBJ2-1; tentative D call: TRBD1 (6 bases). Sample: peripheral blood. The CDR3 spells CASSFGRGSYNEQFF. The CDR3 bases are TGTGCCAGCAGCTTCGGCAGGGGCTCCTACAATGAGCAGTTCTTC.